The 28 T cell receptor beta chains below all came from one sample that was sequenced in a study of technical replicates of blood from a few donors. Clones were read by immunoSEQ multiplex PCR, and TCRdb kept only the in-frame ones, dropping some. Of 14,000 or so clones listed, less than 90% are singletons. The sequencing input was PBMCs. Receptor source: a human donor in good health.

This clone was picked up a small number of times. The chain uses TRBV5-1 and TRBJ1-4; TRBD1 agrees at 12 bases. The trim removed 4 bases at V and 7 bases at J, leaving 8 bases unmatched. The germline V gene has CDR1 SGHRS and CDR2 YFSETQ. The CDR3 extends over 16 amino acids. The CDR3 is CASSQGTGGMIEKLFF. CDR3 nucleotide sequence: TGCGCCAGCAGCCAAGGGACAGGGGGCATGATTGAAAAACTGTTTTTT.

The chain recombines TRBV29-1 with TRBJ2-7; 9 nucleotides match TRBD1. Trimming removed 4 bases from V and 4 bases from J; junction bases left unmatched: 14. The CDR3 spans 16 residues. Germline V gene sequence: CDR1 SQVTM, CDR2 ANQGSEA. The CDR3: CSVVIGWGTGWYEQYF. The CDR3 DNA is TGCAGCGTTGTAATCGGGTGGGGGACAGGGTGGTACGAGCAGTACTTC.

The chain has TRBV7-9 and TRBJ1-5; D gene ambiguous. The CDR3 length is 16 residues. CDR1 is SEHNR, CDR2 FQNEAQ, per germline (reference sequence). V dropped 1 base and J dropped 15 bases, with 25 bases sitting between them. CDR3 DNA sequence: TGTGCCAGCAGCTTAGGTCCGAGAAGGGAGGGCCTTGACGGGCATTTT. This sequence encodes CASSLGPRREGLDGHF.

This chain uses TRBV11-2 with TRBJ1-1; possibly TRBD1 for D (5 bases). Germline V gene sequence: CDR1 SGHAT, CDR2 FQNNGV. The V end lost 3 bases, the J end lost 7 bases, and 12 bases lay between the germline ends. The CDR3 loop spans 13 amino acids. The CDR3 sequence is CASSFGVDIEAFF. CDR3 sequence (DNA): TGTGCCAGCAGCTTTGGGGTGGACATTGAAGCTTTCTTT. Combining the CDR3 with reference TRBV11-2 and TRBJ1-1 gives the whole variable domain EAGVAQSPRYKIIEKRQSVAFWCNPISGHATLYWYQQILGQGPKLLIQFQNNGVVDDSQLPKDRFSAERLKGVDSTLKIQPAKLEDSAVYLCASSFGVDIEAFFGQGTRLTVV.

The chain is built from TRBV6-4 and TRBJ2-5; 8 bases fit TRBD2. This CDR3 has 16 amino acids. The V and J ends lost 6 bases and 4 bases, in that order; junction bases with no gene match: 13. Germline CDR1 and CDR2: MRHNA and SNTAGT. Here the CDR3 reads CASRGAATGGVETQYF. CDR3 coding DNA: TGTGCCAGCAGGGGGGCGGCGACGGGAGGGGTAGAGACCCAGTACTTC.

The V and J genes are TRBV11-2 and TRBJ1-2; TRBD1 aligns across 10 bases. The trim removed 2 bases at V and 7 bases at J, leaving 10 bases unmatched. Germline V lookup: CDR1 SGHAT, CDR2 FQNNGV. The CDR3 covers 16 residues. The CDR3 DNA is TGTGCCAGCAGCTTATTGAGTGGGACAGGGGAGGGTGGCTACACCTTC. Its translation is CASSLLSGTGEGGYTF.

The chain couples TRBV5-8 to TRBJ2-5, with TRBD1 as a possible D gene (6 bases). V was trimmed by 2 bases and J by 6 bases, leaving 14 bases between them. The CDR3 loop spans 14 amino acids. CDR1 and CDR2 from the germline V gene are SGHTS and YDEGEE. The chain's CDR3 is CASSFTSGVQTQYF. The CDR3 nucleotides are TGTGCCAGCAGCTTCACGTCAGGGGTACAGACCCAGTACTTC.

The rearrangement joins TRBV7-9 to TRBJ2-7; TRBD2 matches 9 bases. The CDR3 loop spans 17 amino acids. Germline CDR1 reads SEHNR; CDR2 reads FQNEAQ (reference sequence). J was trimmed by 5 bases and V by 3 bases; bases with no gene match: 14. The CDR3 nucleotides read TGTGCCAGCAGCTTCGATCCCCTCAGTTTAGCGGGAGACGAGCAGTACTTC. Amino acids: CASSFDPLSLAGDEQYF.

The chain recombines TRBV19 with TRBJ1-5, with 9 bases lining up with TRBD1. The CDR3 has 13 residues. Trimming at V came to 6 bases and at J to 5 bases, leaving 2 bases not matched to a gene. Germline V gene sequence: CDR1 LNHDA, CDR2 SQIVND (reference sequence). The CDR3 here is CASSWDRDQPQHF. CDR3 nucleotide sequence: TGTGCCAGTAGCTGGGACAGGGATCAGCCCCAGCATTTT.

V is TRBV19 and J is TRBJ2-2; tentatively, D is TRBD2 (5 bases). Between the trimmed V and J ends, which lost 5 bases and 3 bases, there was a span of 13 bases. In germline, CDR1 is LNHDA, CDR2 SQIVND (reference sequence). CDR3 length: 15 residues. CDR3 in DNA: TGTGCCAGTAGTGGGGTAGCGTCCCACACCGGGGAGCTGTTTTTT. It specifies CASSGVASHTGELFF.

This clone has just one count. The gene calls are TRBV18 and TRBJ2-1, with 10 bases that match TRBD2. This CDR3 is 16 amino acids long. The V gene end was trimmed by 6 bases and the J gene end by 7 bases; junction bases not matched to a gene: 12. Germline values: CDR1 KGHSH, CDR2 LQKENI. Here the CDR3 DNA reads TGTGCCAGCTCCCCTACTAGCGGGATAGGCGGTAATGAGCAGTTCTTC. This codes for CASSPTSGIGGNEQFF.

This rearrangement joins TRBV11-2 to TRBJ2-7; TRBD2 matches at 11 bases. The CDR3 is 17 residues long. Germline V gene sequence: CDR1 SGHAT, CDR2 FQNNGV. J gave up 2 bases and V 1 base, and 7 bases lay outside the gene matches. CDR3 coding DNA: TGTGCCAGCAGCTTAGTTGCGCTAGCGGGAGGAACCTACGAGCAGTACTTC. Its translation is CASSLVALAGGTYEQYF.

V gene TRBV6-1 combines with J gene TRBJ2-1; TRBD1 might be the D (5 bases). This CDR3 has 15 amino acids. Looked up from germline, CDR1 is MNHNS and CDR2 is SASEGT. Trimming shortened V by 7 bases and J by 0 bases, and 13 bases separated the two germline ends. The CDR3 protein is CASMQLRASYNEQFF. The CDR3 DNA reads TGTGCCAGCATGCAACTCAGGGCCTCCTACAATGAGCAGTTCTTC.

This clone was found once. The rearrangement joins TRBV11-3 to TRBJ1-1; weak D call: TRBD1 (6 bases). The CDR3 has 16 residues. Germline V gene lookup returns CDR1 SGHNT and CDR2 YENEEA. The V end was cut by 5 bases, the J end by 3 bases, with 19 bases between. CDR3 loop: CASSPRGGGWDTEAFF. The CDR3 coding sequence is TGTGCCAGCAGCCCCCGGGGCGGGGGCTGGGACACTGAAGCTTTCTTT.

A single count supports this clone. The CDR3 reads CSVDRGYYGEQFF. CDR3 in DNA: TGCAGCGTTGATAGGGGTTACTATGGTGAGCAGTTCTTC. The V gene is TRBV29-1, the J gene TRBJ2-1; weak D call: TRBD1 (5 bases). The CDR3 consists of 13 residues. From germline, CDR1 is SQVTM and CDR2 ANQGSEA. The V end lost 3 bases, the J end lost 9 bases, and 15 bases lay between the germline ends.

J is TRBJ1-1 and V is TRBV5-6, with a possible D match to TRBD1 (6 bases). Per germline, CDR1 SGHDT and CDR2 YYEEEE. This CDR3 comprises 14 residues. Trimming pared 7 bases from V and 4 bases from J, leaving 17 bases between. The CDR3 nucleotides are TGTGCCAGCGGGCGAACAGGGTCTTTCACTGAAGCTTTCTTT. Translated: CASGRTGSFTEAFF.

The chain combines TRBV30 with TRBJ1-5; D uncertain. Trimming took off 0 bases at V and 5 bases at J, with 14 bases between the two ends. Germline CDR1 GTSNPN, CDR2 SVGIG (reference sequence). There are 15 residues in the CDR3. The CDR3 DNA follows: TGTGCCTGGAGTGTATATGGACTGGGCCATCAGCCCCAGCATTTT. Amino acids: CAWSVYGLGHQPQHF.

This chain joins TRBV11-3 and TRBJ2-3; D perhaps matches TRBD1 (5 bases). The CDR3 totals 14 residues. Germline loops: CDR1 SGHNT, CDR2 YENEEA. Trimming took off 5 bases at V and 0 bases at J, with 9 bases between the two ends. The DNA of the CDR3 is TGTGCCAGCAGCCCGACAGCTAGCACAGATACGCAGTATTTT. Translation: CASSPTASTDTQYF.

This clone appeared a few times. This chain joins TRBV4-1 and TRBJ1-1; 8 nucleotides match TRBD1. V dropped 0 bases and J dropped 4; count of bases not matched to a gene: 4. Germline values: CDR1 MGHRA, CDR2 YSYEKL. This CDR3 has 15 residues. CDR3 coding DNA: TGCGCCAGCAGCCAAGAGGACAGGGAGGGCACTGAAGCTTTCTTT. Protein product: CASSQEDREGTEAFF.

This clone was detected once. J is TRBJ1-5 and V is TRBV27; possible D gene TRBD1, 6 bases. Trimming shortened V by 6 bases and J by 6 bases, and 15 bases separated the two germline ends. Germline V gives CDR1 MNHEY, CDR2 SMNVEV (reference sequence). There are 14 residues in the CDR3. Here the CDR3 reads CASRLQGEGQPQHF. The CDR3 DNA follows: TGTGCCAGCAGGCTACAGGGTGAGGGTCAGCCCCAGCATTTT.

The genes are TRBV5-1 and TRBJ1-1; a weak D match, TRBD1 (5 bases). Trimming shortened V by 5 bases and J by 0 bases, and 17 bases separated the two germline ends. This CDR3 contains 16 residues. Germline V CDR1 and CDR2: SGHRS, YFSETQ. As DNA, the CDR3 is TGCGCCAGCAGAAATCTGCAGGGCGAATTGAACACTGAAGCTTTCTTT. This translates into CASRNLQGELNTEAFF.

The V call is TRBV5-1, the J call TRBJ2-7, with D tentatively TRBD2 (6 bases). The CDR3 contains 14 residues. Germline assignment: CDR1 SGHRS and CDR2 YFSETQ. Trimming took off 0 bases at V and 5 bases at J, with 12 bases between the two ends. CDR3 in amino acids: CASSLGDGSDEQYF. The CDR3 bases are TGCGCCAGCAGCTTGGGGGACGGGAGCGACGAGCAGTACTTC.

The chain joins TRBV28 to TRBJ1-5, with 8 bases aligning to TRBD1. The trim removed 4 bases at V and 7 bases at J, leaving 6 bases unmatched. The length of the CDR3 is 14 residues. From germline, CDR1 is MDHEN and CDR2 SYDVKM. In DNA, the CDR3 is TGTGCCAGCAGTTCAGGACAGGGCGGACAGCCCCAGCATTTT. It yields the protein CASSSGQGGQPQHF.

The genes are TRBV27 and TRBJ2-1; 8 positions agree with TRBD2. The CDR3 is 13 residues long. The J segment lost 7 bases and the V segment lost 6 bases, leaving 5 bases of the junction unmatched. The germline gives CDR1 MNHEY, CDR2 SMNVEV (reference sequence). CDR3 nucleotide sequence: TGTGCCAGCAGCCCTCGGGAGGGAAATGAGCAGTTCTTC. Translating gives CASSPREGNEQFF.

V is TRBV19 and J is TRBJ1-5; 7 bases line up with TRBD1. The J segment lost 3 bases and the V segment lost 3 bases, leaving 20 bases of the junction unmatched. The CDR3 contains 20 residues. CDR1 and CDR2 (germline): LNHDA, SQIVND (reference sequence). The CDR3 DNA reads as TGTGCCAGTAGTATTCGACCTAAACAGGGGCAGGGAGAGTTCAATCAGCCCCAGCATTTT. This codes for CASSIRPKQGQGEFNQPQHF.

This chain connects TRBV28 to TRBJ2-3, with 10 bases aligning to TRBD1. Germline CDR1 is MDHEN and CDR2 is SYDVKM. The trim removed 4 bases at V and 6 bases at J, leaving 19 bases unmatched. This CDR3 has 19 residues. The CDR3, as DNA: TGTGCCAGCAGTTCGACAGGGGGCTGGGACCCCTTGGATCACGATACGCAGTATTTT. Translation: CASSSTGGWDPLDHDTQYF.

The gene calls are TRBV19 and TRBJ2-7; D possibly corresponds to TRBD1 (6 bases). V lost 3 bases, J lost 3 bases, and 18 bases lay in between. CDR1 and CDR2 from the germline V gene are LNHDA and SQIVND (reference sequence). The CDR3 is made up of 16 amino acids. CDR3 in amino acids: CASSMAQGTGDYEQYF. CDR3 nucleotide sequence: TGTGCCAGTAGTATGGCACAGGGTACCGGGGACTACGAGCAGTACTTC.

V usage is TRBV11-1 and J usage is TRBJ1-2, with D perhaps matching TRBD1 (6 bases). Germline V gives CDR1 SGHAT, CDR2 FQDESV (reference sequence). The length of the CDR3 is 13 residues. Between the trimmed V and J ends, which lost 5 bases and 1 base, there was a span of 8 bases. The CDR3 is CASSRGHNYGYTF. CDR3 nucleotide sequence: TGTGCCAGCAGCAGGGGACATAACTATGGCTACACCTTC.